This T cell receptor (beta chain) was sequenced in a study of tissue T cells after allogeneic stem cell transplantation. Turning to this clone: The antigen is unknown. Any gene name here is a mouse gene name. The read stops 1 residue short of the end of the CDR3; the missing end is completed from the germline J gene.

Study outcomes and limitations: Anatomically similar tissues had similar TCR repertoires within each patient.

As for time point: mouse harvest day 7 after allogeneic transplant. Each mouse received 10^7 T-cell-depleted marrow cells plus 10^6 splenic CD5+ T cells by tail vein. Measured with immunoSEQ multiplex PCR; TCRdb has only the in-frame clones, and not every one. The table records about 8,300 clones, over 40% of them present only once. This CDR3 contains 15 residues. CDR1 is KGHTA, CDR2 FQNQQP, per germline. This chain connects TRBV23 to TRBJ2-5; TRBD1, the table's D call, was not compared with the DNA. The sequenced material came from gut tissue. The receptor was isolated from a female BALB/c mouse given C57BL/6 T cells with graft-versus-host disease after an allogeneic hematopoietic cell transplant. The DNA read from the CDR3 is TGCTCCAGCAGTCAAGGACAGGGGCGAGGAGACACCCAGTAC. This encodes CSSSQGQGRGDTQY. The complete CDR3 sequence is CSSSQGQGRGDTQYF. Drawing the rest from reference TRBV23 and TRBJ2-5, the complete variable domain is DAAVTQKPRYLIKMKGQEAEMKCIPEKGHTAVFWYQQKQSKELKFLIYFQNQQPLDQIDMVKERFSAVCPSSSLCSLGIRTCEAEDSALYLCSSSQGQGRGDTQYFGPGTRLLVL.